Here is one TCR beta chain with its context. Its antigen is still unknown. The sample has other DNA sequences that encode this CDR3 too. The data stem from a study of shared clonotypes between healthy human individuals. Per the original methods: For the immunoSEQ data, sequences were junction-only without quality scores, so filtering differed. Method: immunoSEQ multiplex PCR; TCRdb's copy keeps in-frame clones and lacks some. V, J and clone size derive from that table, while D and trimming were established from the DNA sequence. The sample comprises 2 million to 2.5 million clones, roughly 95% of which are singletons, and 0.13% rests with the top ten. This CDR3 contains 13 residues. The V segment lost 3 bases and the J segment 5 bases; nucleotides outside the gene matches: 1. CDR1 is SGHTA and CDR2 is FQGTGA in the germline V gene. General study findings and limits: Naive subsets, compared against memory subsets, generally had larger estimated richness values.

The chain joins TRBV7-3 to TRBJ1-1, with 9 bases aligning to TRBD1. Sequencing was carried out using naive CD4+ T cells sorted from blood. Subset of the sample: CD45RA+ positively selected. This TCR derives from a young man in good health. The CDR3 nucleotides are TGTGCCAGCAGCTTCGACAGGGGGACTGAAGCTTTCTTT. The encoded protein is CASSFDRGTEAFF.